Reported below is one T cell receptor beta chain. The CDR3 length is 16 residues. The germline V and J ends were trimmed by 3 bases and 1 base, with 16 bases remaining between them. Per germline, CDR1 SGHRS and CDR2 YFSETQ. The PCR was carried out with 60 Vbeta primers and 13 Jbeta primers. Clones were read by immunoSEQ multiplex PCR, and TCRdb kept only the in-frame ones, dropping some. Among around 140,000 clones listed, roughly four fifths were seen once. This record belongs to a study of cytomegalovirus exposure and HLA in healthy donors. This sequence was found in an older woman in good health and CMV-seronegative. Sequencing was carried out using PBMCs. The rearrangement uses TRBV5-1 and TRBJ1-1; tentative D call: TRBD1 (6 bases). CDR3 amino acids: CASSWGAGGPNTEAFF. DNA for the CDR3: TGCGCCAGCAGCTGGGGGGCGGGGGGCCCGAACACTGAAGCTTTCTTT.